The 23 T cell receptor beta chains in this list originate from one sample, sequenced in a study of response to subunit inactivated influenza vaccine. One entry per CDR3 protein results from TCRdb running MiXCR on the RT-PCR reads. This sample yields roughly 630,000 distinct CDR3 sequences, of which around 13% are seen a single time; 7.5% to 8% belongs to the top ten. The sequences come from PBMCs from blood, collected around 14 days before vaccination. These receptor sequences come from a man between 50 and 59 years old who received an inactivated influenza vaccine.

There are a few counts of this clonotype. The CDR3 loop reads CASNTRDSSPGELFF. The CDR3 DNA is TGTGCCAGCAATACCCGGGACAGTAGTCCCGGGGAGCTGTTTTTT. The chain recombines TRBV27 with TRBJ2-2; 7 bases are a match to TRBD1. The ends lost 7 bases at V and 6 bases at J; junction bases unmatched: 11. The CDR3 sequence is 15 residues long. The germline V gene has CDR1 MNHEY and CDR2 SMNVEV (reference sequence).

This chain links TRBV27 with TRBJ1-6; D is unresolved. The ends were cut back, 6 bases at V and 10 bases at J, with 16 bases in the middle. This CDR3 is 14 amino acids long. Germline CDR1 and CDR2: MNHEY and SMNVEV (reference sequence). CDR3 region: CASRVGREGSPLHF. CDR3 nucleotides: TGTGCCAGCAGGGTCGGGAGGGAAGGCTCACCCCTCCACTTT.

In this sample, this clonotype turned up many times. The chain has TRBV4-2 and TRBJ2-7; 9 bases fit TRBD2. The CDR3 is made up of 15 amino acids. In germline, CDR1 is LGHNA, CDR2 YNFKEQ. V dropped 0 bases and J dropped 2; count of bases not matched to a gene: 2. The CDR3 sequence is CASSQEAGGPYEQYF. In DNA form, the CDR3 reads TGTGCCAGCAGCCAAGAGGCGGGAGGGCCCTACGAGCAGTACTTC.

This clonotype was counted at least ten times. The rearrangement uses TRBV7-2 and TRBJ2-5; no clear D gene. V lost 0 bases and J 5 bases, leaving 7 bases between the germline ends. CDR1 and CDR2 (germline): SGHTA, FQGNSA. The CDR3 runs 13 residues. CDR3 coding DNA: TGTGCCAGCAGCTTAGCCCTCTCCGAGACCCAGTACTTC. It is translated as CASSLALSETQYF. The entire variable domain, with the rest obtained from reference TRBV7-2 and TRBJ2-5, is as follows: GAGVSQSPSNKVTEKGKDVELRCDPISGHTALYWYRQSLGQGLEFLIYFQGNSAPDKSGLPSDRFSAERTGGSVSTLTIQRTQQEDSAVYLCASSLALSETQYFGPGTRLLVL.

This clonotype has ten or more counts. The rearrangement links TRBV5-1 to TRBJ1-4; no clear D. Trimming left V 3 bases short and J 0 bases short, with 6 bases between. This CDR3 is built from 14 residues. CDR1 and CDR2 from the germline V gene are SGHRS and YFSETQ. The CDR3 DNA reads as TGCGCCAGCAGCTCTACTTCAACTAATGAAAAACTGTTTTTT. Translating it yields CASSSTSTNEKLFF.

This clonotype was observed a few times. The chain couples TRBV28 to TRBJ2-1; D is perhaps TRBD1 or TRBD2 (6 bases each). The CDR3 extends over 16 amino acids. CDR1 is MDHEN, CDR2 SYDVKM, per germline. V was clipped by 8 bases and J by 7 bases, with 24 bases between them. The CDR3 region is CASSIADYDRGNEQFF. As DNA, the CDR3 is TGTGCCAGCTCTATAGCGGACTACGATAGGGGGAATGAGCAGTTCTTC.

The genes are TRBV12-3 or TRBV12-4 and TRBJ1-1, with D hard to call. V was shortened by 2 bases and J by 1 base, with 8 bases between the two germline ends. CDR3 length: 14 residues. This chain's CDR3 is CASSLHGGNTEAFF. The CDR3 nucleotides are TGTGCCAGCAGTTTACACGGTGGGAACACTGAAGCTTTCTTT.

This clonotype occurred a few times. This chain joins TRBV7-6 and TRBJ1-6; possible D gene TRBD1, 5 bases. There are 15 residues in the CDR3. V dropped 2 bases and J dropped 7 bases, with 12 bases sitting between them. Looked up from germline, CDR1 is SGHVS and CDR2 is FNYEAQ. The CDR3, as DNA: TGTGCCAGCAGCTTAAGGGGAGCCGGGAATTCACCCCTCCACTTT. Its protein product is CASSLRGAGNSPLHF.

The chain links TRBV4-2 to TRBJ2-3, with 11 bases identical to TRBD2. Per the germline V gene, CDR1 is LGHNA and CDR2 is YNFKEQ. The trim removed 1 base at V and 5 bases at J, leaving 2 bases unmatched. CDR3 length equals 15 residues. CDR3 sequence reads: CASSQVLAGEDTQYF. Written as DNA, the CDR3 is TGTGCCAGCAGCCAAGTACTAGCGGGAGAAGATACGCAGTATTTT.

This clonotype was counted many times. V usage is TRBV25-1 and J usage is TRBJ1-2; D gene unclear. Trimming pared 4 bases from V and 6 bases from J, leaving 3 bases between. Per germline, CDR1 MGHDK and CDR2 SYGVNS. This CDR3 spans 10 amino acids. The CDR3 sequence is CASSGDGYTF. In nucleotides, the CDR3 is TGTGCCAGCAGTGGGGATGGCTACACCTTC.

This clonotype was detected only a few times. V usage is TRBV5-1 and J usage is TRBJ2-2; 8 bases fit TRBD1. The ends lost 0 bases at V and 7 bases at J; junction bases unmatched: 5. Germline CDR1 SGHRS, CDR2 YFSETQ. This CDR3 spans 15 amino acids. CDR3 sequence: CASSLVAGGGGELFF. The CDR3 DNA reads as TGCGCCAGCAGCTTGGTGGCAGGGGGCGGCGGGGAGCTGTTTTTT.

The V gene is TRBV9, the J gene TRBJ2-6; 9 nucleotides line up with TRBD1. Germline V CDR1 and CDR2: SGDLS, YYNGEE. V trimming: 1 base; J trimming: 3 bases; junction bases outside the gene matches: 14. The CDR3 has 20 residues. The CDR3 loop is CASSVRSPGQGEFGANVLTF. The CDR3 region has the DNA TGTGCCAGCAGCGTACGGAGTCCGGGACAGGGAGAGTTTGGGGCCAACGTCCTGACTTTC.

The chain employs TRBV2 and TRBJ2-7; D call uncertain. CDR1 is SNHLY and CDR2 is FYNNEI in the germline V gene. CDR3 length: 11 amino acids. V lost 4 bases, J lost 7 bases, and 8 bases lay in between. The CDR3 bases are TGTGCCAGCAGTGGGCTAGTGGAGCAGTACTTC. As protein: CASSGLVEQYF.

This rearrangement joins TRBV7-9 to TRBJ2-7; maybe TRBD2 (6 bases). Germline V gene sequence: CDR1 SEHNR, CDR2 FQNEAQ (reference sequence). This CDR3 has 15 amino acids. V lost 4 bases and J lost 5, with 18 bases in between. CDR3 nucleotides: TGTGCCAGCAGCTCGGACTACTCCTGGGGGAACGAGCAGTACTTC. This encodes CASSSDYSWGNEQYF.

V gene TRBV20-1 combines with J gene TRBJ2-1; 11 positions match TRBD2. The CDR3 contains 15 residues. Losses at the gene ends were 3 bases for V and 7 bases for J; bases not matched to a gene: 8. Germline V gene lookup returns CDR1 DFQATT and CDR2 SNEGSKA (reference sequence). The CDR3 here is CSASFSGGADNEQFF. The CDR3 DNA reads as TGCAGTGCTAGCTTTAGCGGGGGGGCAGATAATGAGCAGTTCTTC.

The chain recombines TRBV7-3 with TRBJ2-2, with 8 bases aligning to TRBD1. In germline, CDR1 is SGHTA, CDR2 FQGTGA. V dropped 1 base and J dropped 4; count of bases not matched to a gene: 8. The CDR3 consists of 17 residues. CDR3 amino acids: CASSLNRGIGGTGELFF. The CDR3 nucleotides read TGTGCCAGCAGCTTAAACAGGGGGATAGGTGGCACCGGGGAGCTGTTTTTT.

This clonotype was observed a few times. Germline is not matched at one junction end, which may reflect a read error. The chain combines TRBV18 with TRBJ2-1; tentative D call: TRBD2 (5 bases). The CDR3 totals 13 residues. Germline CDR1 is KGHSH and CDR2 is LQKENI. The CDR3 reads CASSPARENGQFF. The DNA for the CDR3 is TGTGCCAGCTCACCAGCGAGGGAGAATGGGCAGTTCTTC.

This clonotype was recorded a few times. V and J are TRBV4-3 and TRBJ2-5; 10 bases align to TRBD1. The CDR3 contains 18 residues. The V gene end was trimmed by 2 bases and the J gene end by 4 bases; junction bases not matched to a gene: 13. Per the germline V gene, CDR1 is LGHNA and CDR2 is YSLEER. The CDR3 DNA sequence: TGCGCCAGCAGCCAACACCCCATGGGGGGACAGGGGCGAGAGACCCAGTACTTC. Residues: CASSQHPMGGQGRETQYF.

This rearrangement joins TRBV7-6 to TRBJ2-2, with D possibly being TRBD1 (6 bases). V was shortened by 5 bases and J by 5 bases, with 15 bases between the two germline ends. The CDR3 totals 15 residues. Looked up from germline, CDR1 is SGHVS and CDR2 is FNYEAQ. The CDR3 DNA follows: TGTGCCAGCAGCCCGCGGACAGAGTCGACCGGGGAGCTGTTTTTT. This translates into CASSPRTESTGELFF.

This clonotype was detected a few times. CDR3 sequence: CASSYSGGGHYGYTF. The CDR3 bases are TGTGCCAGCAGTTACTCGGGGGGCGGTCACTATGGCTACACCTTC. The V gene is TRBV6-5, the J gene TRBJ1-2, with D perhaps matching TRBD1 (6 bases). This CDR3 is 15 amino acids long. Germline V gene sequence: CDR1 MNHEY, CDR2 SVGAGI. V gave up 0 bases and J gave up 3 bases, with 11 bases separating them.

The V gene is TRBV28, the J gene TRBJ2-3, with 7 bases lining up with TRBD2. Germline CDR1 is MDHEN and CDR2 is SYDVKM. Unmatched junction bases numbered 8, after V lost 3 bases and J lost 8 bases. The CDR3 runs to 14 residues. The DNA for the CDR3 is TGTGCCAGCAGTTTGTTCGGCGGGAGAGGTACGCAGTATTTT. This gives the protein CASSLFGGRGTQYF.

In DNA form, the CDR3 reads TGTGCCAGCAGCTCCCTCGGTGGGGTCGGGGAGCTGTTTTTT. Its protein product is CASSSLGGVGELFF. V gene TRBV11-2 combines with J gene TRBJ2-2; no clear D gene. CDR3 size: 14 residues. Germline V gives CDR1 SGHAT, CDR2 FQNNGV. The V end lost 4 bases, the J end lost 7 bases, and 13 bases lay between the germline ends.

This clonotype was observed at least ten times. The CDR3 DNA reads TGTGCCAGCAGCACAGGGTCAGATACGCAGTATTTT. It translates to CASSTGSDTQYF. The chain carries TRBV7-2 and TRBJ2-3, with D perhaps matching TRBD1 (6 bases). Looked up from germline, CDR1 is SGHTA and CDR2 is FQGNSA. The CDR3 loop spans 12 amino acids. The V and J ends lost 5 bases and 4 bases respectively, with 7 bases between them.